The next 27 T cell receptor beta chains were all read from a single sample in a study of post-analysis software for immune sequencing data. General study findings and limits: Five or six TRBV segments, including TRBV5-6, TRBV5-1 and TRBV20-1, were more frequent in patients than controls.

The antigens of these receptors remain unknown. Each TCR beta cDNA library carried unique molecular identifiers. Via MiXCR, TCRdb re-called the PCR reads, giving one row per CDR3 protein. The sample includes 600,000 to 700,000 distinct CDR3 sequences, roughly three fifths of them seen just once. Sequencing was performed on blood. Receptor source: a girl aged 2 to 9 with multiple sclerosis.

This chain uses TRBV27 with TRBJ2-4; D call uncertain. Looked up from germline, CDR1 is MNHEY and CDR2 is SMNVEV (reference sequence). The CDR3 runs 14 residues. V lost 3 bases to trimming and J lost 9 bases, with 15 bases between them. The CDR3 nucleotides read TGTGCCAGCAGTTTCCTGGACGGAGTAGGCATTCAGTACTTC. Translated, it gives CASSFLDGVGIQYF.

This clonotype was counted a few times. The V call is TRBV7-9, the J call TRBJ1-2, with D unclear. Trimming shortened V by 1 base and J by 4 bases, and 4 bases separated the two germline ends. This CDR3 contains 12 residues. Germline V gives CDR1 SEHNR, CDR2 FQNEAQ (reference sequence). CDR3: CASSLGLYGYTF. In DNA form, the CDR3 reads TGTGCCAGCAGCTTAGGCCTCTATGGCTACACCTTC.

The J gene is TRBJ2-7, the V gene TRBV9; 10 bases fit TRBD2. J lost 1 base, V lost 4 bases, and 5 bases had no gene match. The CDR3 is 15 residues long. CDR1 SGDLS and CDR2 YYNGEE come from the germline V gene. CDR3 amino acids: CASSITTSGSYEQYF. The DNA of the CDR3 is TGTGCCAGCAGCATAACGACTAGCGGGTCCTACGAGCAGTACTTC.

This rearrangement joins TRBV29-1 to TRBJ2-4; D is unresolved. The better agreement between TRBJ2-7 and the DNA end casts doubt on the J call. There are 15 residues in the CDR3. Germline V gene data show CDR1 as SQVTM and CDR2 as ANQGSEA. The CDR3 nucleotides read TGCAGCGTTGTGGCACCCGAATCCAGCCCCTACGAGCAGTACTTC. This gives the protein CSVVAPESSPYEQYF.

The rearrangement links TRBV12-3 or TRBV12-4 to TRBJ2-1, with 10 bases that match TRBD1. The CDR3 is 15 residues long. V dropped 3 bases and J dropped 5; count of bases not matched to a gene: 4. CDR3 region: CASSFWTGGDNEQFF. The DNA for the CDR3 is TGTGCCAGCAGTTTTTGGACAGGGGGAGACAATGAGCAGTTCTTC.

V is TRBV10-3 and J is TRBJ1-2, with D perhaps TRBD1 (5 bases). This CDR3 comprises 15 residues. The V gene's germline CDR1 is ENHRY and CDR2 SYGVKD. The V end lost 0 bases, the J end lost 4 bases, and 12 bases lay between the germline ends. CDR3 nucleotides: TGTGCCATCAGTGAGTCAAGAGGCAGGGTCTATGGCTACACCTTC. Amino acids: CAISESRGRVYGYTF.

The genes are TRBV29-1 and TRBJ2-1; TRBD2 matches at 8 bases. After removal of 0 bases from V and 10 bases from J, the junction contained 5 bases not matched to a gene. The CDR3 totals 13 residues. Germline-derived CDR1 and CDR2 are SQVTM and ANQGSEA. CDR3 in DNA: TGCAGCGTTGAAGAGCTAGCGGGCGGCGAGCAGTTCTTC. It translates to CSVEELAGGEQFF.

This clonotype was found a few times. The V gene is TRBV12-3 or TRBV12-4, the J gene TRBJ2-3, with 13 bases fitting TRBD2. This CDR3 is built from 16 residues. With V trimmed by 7 bases and J by 4 bases, 8 bases remained unmatched. The CDR3, as DNA: TGTGCCAGCACCTCACCGGGACTAGCGGGGTCAGATACGCAGTATTTT. Its translation: CASTSPGLAGSDTQYF.

This chain links TRBV10-3 with TRBJ1-2; D is uncertain. V was pared by 11 bases and J by 0 bases, with 7 bases between. The CDR3 sequence is 11 residues long. Germline lookup yields CDR1 ENHRY and CDR2 SYGVKD. CDR3 protein: CAAETNYGYTF. The CDR3 DNA is TGTGCCGCGGAGACTAACTATGGCTACACCTTC.

This clonotype showed up just a few times. This chain connects TRBV6-2 or TRBV6-3 to TRBJ1-2, with no clear D. The CDR3 is 11 amino acids. Looked up from germline, CDR1 is MNHEY and CDR2 is SVGEGT. Trimming removed 4 bases from V and 3 bases from J, with 3 bases in between. The CDR3: CASSSDYGYTF. The CDR3 DNA reads as TGTGCCAGCAGTTCGGACTATGGCTACACCTTC.

In this sample, this clonotype turned up a few times. The V and J genes are TRBV6-5 and TRBJ2-7, with 11 bases identical to TRBD2. This CDR3 contains 15 residues. Looked up from germline, CDR1 is MNHEY and CDR2 is SVGAGI. Losses at the gene ends were 5 bases for V and 4 bases for J; bases not matched to a gene: 7. This chain's CDR3 is CASSPLAGGSYEQYF. DNA for the CDR3: TGTGCCAGCAGTCCCCTAGCGGGAGGATCGTACGAGCAGTACTTC.

V gene TRBV20-1 combines with J gene TRBJ2-5, with D unclear. Germline-derived CDR1 and CDR2 are DFQATT and SNEGSKA (reference sequence). Trimming shortened V by 1 base and J by 7 bases, and 10 bases separated the two germline ends. The CDR3 sequence is 12 residues long. CDR3 sequence: CSARGSKGTQYF. The CDR3 nucleotides are TGCAGTGCTAGAGGGTCCAAGGGGACCCAGTACTTC.

The rearrangement links TRBV18 to TRBJ2-3; 10 bases are shared with TRBD1. The CDR3 covers 17 residues. CDR1 and CDR2 (germline): KGHSH, LQKENI. Trimming at V came to 1 base and at J to 1 base, leaving 5 bases not matched to a gene. CDR3 sequence (DNA): TGTGCCAGCTCACCACGAGGGACAGGGGTTGGCACAGATACGCAGTATTTT. This translates into CASSPRGTGVGTDTQYF.

This sequence joins TRBV6-5 and TRBJ1-2, with TRBD1 matching over 8 bases. V lost 5 bases and J lost 5; bases outside the gene matches: 10. The V gene's germline CDR1 is MNHEY and CDR2 SVGAGI. The CDR3 totals 15 residues. CDR3 amino acids: CASSHTDRDTYGYTF. CDR3 nucleotides: TGTGCCAGCAGTCACACGGACAGGGACACTTATGGCTACACCTTC.

V and J are TRBV29-1 and TRBJ2-1, with D possibly TRBD2 on 6 matching bases. Germline CDR1 reads SQVTM; CDR2 reads ANQGSEA. This CDR3 comprises 12 residues. Here the CDR3 reads CTYWGVGNEQFF. The CDR3 DNA reads TGCACCTACTGGGGGGTTGGGAATGAGCAGTTCTTC.

The chain uses TRBV20-1 and TRBJ2-1; weak D call: TRBD2 (6 bases). Germline V gives CDR1 DFQATT, CDR2 SNEGSKA (reference sequence). V was trimmed by 6 bases and J by 8 bases, leaving 20 bases between them. This CDR3 has 14 amino acids. CDR3 nucleotide sequence: TGCAGTGCCCAAGGGGCGGGGATGTGCGATGAGCAGTTCTTC. This translates into CSAQGAGMCDEQFF.

This clonotype was found a few times. J is TRBJ1-2 and V is TRBV2; 7 bases are a match to TRBD1. The CDR3 totals 14 residues. CDR1 is SNHLY, CDR2 FYNNEI, per germline. J was trimmed by 2 bases and V by 7 bases; bases with no gene match: 7. In nucleotides, the CDR3 is TGTGCCAGCATGGACCAGACAGGGAACTATGGCTACACCTTC. This codes for CASMDQTGNYGYTF.

This clonotype was counted between two and nine times. The V and J genes are TRBV5-1 and TRBJ2-5, with a tentative D call TRBD2 (7 bases). CDR3 length: 15 amino acids. Germline lookup yields CDR1 SGHRS and CDR2 YFSETQ. The germline V and J ends were trimmed by 2 bases and 11 bases, with 22 bases remaining between them. CDR3 nucleotide sequence: TGCGCCAGCAGCTTCGTGGGAGGGGGACGCAGGGAGCAGTACTTC. It yields the protein CASSFVGGGRREQYF.

This clonotype has more than one count but fewer than ten. The V and J genes are TRBV2 and TRBJ2-1; 10 bases fit TRBD1. Per the germline V gene, CDR1 is SNHLY and CDR2 is FYNNEI. Trimming at V came to 6 bases and at J to 7 bases, leaving 0 bases not matched to a gene. This CDR3 comprises 12 residues. CDR3 in amino acids: CASRGQGNEQFF. The CDR3 DNA follows: TGTGCCAGCAGGGGACAGGGGAATGAGCAGTTCTTC.

The gene calls are TRBV7-2 and TRBJ2-1; 9 bases agree with TRBD2. Looked up from germline, CDR1 is SGHTA and CDR2 is FQGNSA. This CDR3 spans 15 amino acids. V lost 5 bases and J lost 7; bases outside the gene matches: 9. For the CDR3, the DNA is TGTGCCAGCAGCGCGGGACTAGCAAGGATGAATGAGCAGTTCTTC. Protein sequence: CASSAGLARMNEQFF. Filled out from reference TRBV7-2 and TRBJ2-1, the complete variable domain reads GAGVSQSPSNKVTEKGKDVELRCDPISGHTALYWYRQSLGQGLEFLIYFQGNSAPDKSGLPSDRFSAERTGGSVSTLTIQRTQQEDSAVYLCASSAGLARMNEQFFGPGTRLTVL.

V and J are TRBV20-1 and TRBJ1-4, with 7 nucleotides matching TRBD1. Per the germline V gene, CDR1 is DFQATT and CDR2 is SNEGSKA (reference sequence). The CDR3 length is 14 residues. V gave up 6 bases and J gave up 5 bases; unmatched junction bases: 9. CDR3 DNA: TGCAGTGCGACCCGGGACAGCATCAATGAAAAACTGTTTTTT. The encoded protein is CSATRDSINEKLFF.

The CDR3 DNA reads as TGTGCCAGCAGTGTGCAAGACAGCACAGATACGCAGTATTTT. It is translated as CASSVQDSTDTQYF. The rearrangement links TRBV6-4 to TRBJ2-3, with unresolved D. The V gene's germline CDR1 is MRHNA and CDR2 SNTAGT. The CDR3 contains 14 residues. The V and J ends lost 4 bases and 0 bases respectively, with 8 bases between them.

The chain combines TRBV10-3 with TRBJ1-2; no definite D call. Germline V lookup: CDR1 ENHRY, CDR2 SYGVKD. V was pared by 4 bases and J by 2 bases, with 8 bases between. This CDR3 has 13 residues. The chain's CDR3 is CAISGTENYGYTF. The CDR3 DNA follows: TGTGCCATCAGTGGGACGGAAAACTATGGCTACACCTTC.

The rearrangement uses TRBV7-9 and TRBJ1-2; D ambiguous. With 8 bases removed from V and 7 bases from J, the gap between germline ends came to 20 bases. Germline values: CDR1 SEHNR, CDR2 FQNEAQ (reference sequence). The length of the CDR3 is 14 residues. The DNA of the CDR3 is TGTGCCAGCTCATTAGGCCTCCGGGAGAGTGGCTACACCTTC. The encoded protein is CASSLGLRESGYTF.

The chain carries TRBV29-1 and TRBJ1-2, with D unresolved. The germline CDR1 and CDR2 sequences are SQVTM and ANQGSEA. The V end lost 5 bases, the J end lost 5 bases, and 18 bases lay between the germline ends. The CDR3 has 14 residues. CDR3 protein: CSVSPRISEYGYTF. The CDR3 bases are TGCAGCGTTTCCCCCAGGATCAGTGAATATGGCTACACCTTC.

The rearrangement uses TRBV20-1 and TRBJ2-2; D is possibly TRBD2 (6 bases). V was shortened by 1 base and J by 0 bases, with 12 bases between the two germline ends. The germline V gene has CDR1 DFQATT and CDR2 SNEGSKA (reference sequence). The CDR3 is 16 amino acids. The CDR3: CSARASGETNTGELFF. The CDR3 region has the DNA TGCAGTGCTAGAGCATCGGGGGAGACGAACACCGGGGAGCTGTTTTTT.

The chain is built from TRBV5-1 and TRBJ2-3; no definite D call. Per germline, CDR1 SGHRS and CDR2 YFSETQ. The CDR3 sequence is 15 residues long. Deletions cut 0 bases from V and 2 bases from J, with 10 bases between. This CDR3 reads CASSLAPDLTDTQYF. The CDR3 region has the DNA TGCGCCAGCAGCTTGGCCCCGGACCTCACAGATACGCAGTATTTT.